These 20 T cell receptor beta chains came from one sample sequenced in a study of blood T cell repertoires in COVID-19. Repertoires were generated with immunoSEQ multiplex PCR, while TCRdb's copy carries only in-frame clones and drops some. In the table there are around 200,000 clones, roughly 73% of which are singletons. Sequencing was performed on peripheral blood. Receptors were obtained from a woman at least 80 years old with active or convalescent COVID-19.

V and J are TRBV11-2 and TRBJ1-5, with no clear D. V gave up 3 bases and J gave up 0 bases, with 18 bases separating them. There are 18 residues in the CDR3. CDR1 SGHAT and CDR2 FQNNGV come from the germline V gene. The CDR3 spells CASSFLGRGKFSNQPQHF. CDR3 sequence (DNA): TGTGCCAGCAGCTTTTTGGGCAGAGGGAAATTTAGCAATCAGCCCCAGCATTTT. Together with reference TRBV11-2 and TRBJ1-5, the CDR3 gives the full variable domain: EAGVAQSPRYKIIEKRQSVAFWCNPISGHATLYWYQQILGQGPKLLIQFQNNGVVDDSQLPKDRFSAERLKGVDSTLKIQPAKLEDSAVYLCASSFLGRGKFSNQPQHFGDGTRLSIL.

The rearrangement uses TRBV19 and TRBJ1-1; unclear D gene. Germline CDR1 reads LNHDA; CDR2 reads SQIVND (reference sequence). V was shortened by 4 bases and J by 1 base, with 13 bases between the two germline ends. This CDR3 spans 15 amino acids. The CDR3 bases are TGTGCCAGTAGTAGGGTCGGGGAAGGGAACACTGAAGCTTTCTTT. Protein sequence: CASSRVGEGNTEAFF.

This chain joins TRBV20-1 and TRBJ1-1, with 7 positions matching TRBD1. Germline CDR1 is DFQATT and CDR2 is SNEGSKA (reference sequence). The CDR3 length is 12 residues. V lost 3 bases to trimming and J lost 7 bases; unmatched junction nucleotides: 5. The CDR3 DNA sequence: TGCAGTGCTAGTACAGGGGACGTTGAAGCTTTCTTT. Its protein is CSASTGDVEAFF.

The gene calls are TRBV7-9 and TRBJ2-5, with 10 bases fitting TRBD2. Germline CDR1 reads SEHNR; CDR2 reads FQNEAQ (reference sequence). Germline trimming cut 3 bases from V and 2 bases from J; bases unmatched to any gene: 3. The CDR3 has 15 amino acids. CDR3 protein: CASSLSSGGQETQYF. CDR3 nucleotide sequence: TGTGCCAGCAGCTTGTCTAGCGGGGGTCAAGAGACCCAGTACTTC.

The chain carries TRBV10-3 and TRBJ1-5; D ambiguous. V lost 2 bases and J lost 1, with 9 bases in between. The CDR3 consists of 15 residues. The germline V gene encodes CDR1 ENHRY and CDR2 SYGVKD. CDR3: CAISEGRESNQPQHF. CDR3 nucleotide sequence: TGTGCCATCAGTGAGGGAAGGGAGAGCAATCAGCCCCAGCATTTT.

The genes are TRBV5-4 and TRBJ2-2; D call uncertain. The CDR3 has 15 amino acids. From germline, CDR1 is SGHNT and CDR2 YYREEE (reference sequence). V shed 4 bases and J shed 0 bases, with 10 bases lying between them. CDR3 nucleotide sequence: TGTGCCAGCAGCCCCCCCTCGGCGAACACCGGGGAGCTGTTTTTT. It is translated as CASSPPSANTGELFF.

V is TRBV11-3 and J is TRBJ2-4; 12 nucleotides align to TRBD1. The CDR3 length is 17 residues. Germline V gene sequence: CDR1 SGHNT, CDR2 YENEEA. V shed 1 base, J shed 8 bases, and the junction held 9 bases outside the gene matches. The CDR3 is CASSLGSGTGGLDIQYF. The CDR3 nucleotides are TGTGCCAGCAGCTTAGGAAGCGGGACAGGGGGCTTGGACATTCAGTACTTC.

The genes are TRBV7-2 and TRBJ1-1; a weak D match, TRBD1 (6 bases). Between the trimmed V and J ends, which lost 5 bases and 1 base, there was a span of 14 bases. Germline CDR1 and CDR2: SGHTA and FQGNSA. The CDR3 is 15 residues long. The chain's CDR3 is CASSPHREWNTEAFF. CDR3 sequence (DNA): TGTGCCAGCAGCCCACACAGGGAGTGGAACACTGAAGCTTTCTTT.

A remark on this clone: Within the sample, other DNA sequences also encode this same CDR3. This chain links TRBV5-1 with TRBJ2-5; the D is unclear. From germline, CDR1 is SGHRS and CDR2 YFSETQ. There are 13 residues in the CDR3. The V end lost 0 bases, the J end lost 2 bases, and 5 bases lay between the germline ends. The CDR3 loop is CASSLARQETQYF. The CDR3 DNA sequence: TGCGCCAGCAGCTTGGCCAGACAAGAGACCCAGTACTTC.

The table lists this clone with a few counts. This chain uses TRBV28 with TRBJ1-1; 7 bases fit TRBD1. CDR1 is MDHEN and CDR2 is SYDVKM in the germline V gene. The length of the CDR3 is 14 residues. The J segment lost 5 bases and the V segment lost 5 bases, leaving 8 bases of the junction unmatched. The CDR3: CASSLTGFETEAFF. The CDR3 DNA is TGTGCCAGCAGTCTGACAGGGTTTGAGACTGAAGCTTTCTTT.

The chain links TRBV5-1 to TRBJ2-2; 10 bases fit TRBD1. Germline-derived CDR1 and CDR2 are SGHRS and YFSETQ. This CDR3 spans 16 amino acids. After removal of 3 bases from V and 5 bases from J, the junction contained 7 bases not matched to a gene. The CDR3 reads CASSYGQGEITGELFF. The CDR3 DNA is TGCGCCAGCAGCTACGGACAGGGGGAAATAACCGGGGAGCTGTTTTTT.

The V and J genes are TRBV28 and TRBJ1-4; 7 nucleotides line up with TRBD1. The germline gives CDR1 MDHEN, CDR2 SYDVKM. V trimming: 5 bases; J trimming: 8 bases; junction bases outside the gene matches: 8. There are 14 residues in the CDR3. In DNA, the CDR3 is TGTGCCAGCAGTCAAGGGGGCCAGGACGAAAAACTGTTTTTT. Translating it yields CASSQGGQDEKLFF.

There are a few counts of this clone. The identical CDR3 is also encoded by other nucleotide sequences in the sample. J is TRBJ2-5 and V is TRBV5-4, with 11 positions matching TRBD2. V shed 4 bases, J shed 0 bases, and the junction held 5 bases outside the gene matches. The CDR3 runs to 16 residues. Germline V gene data show CDR1 as SGHNT and CDR2 as YYREEE (reference sequence). CDR3 amino acids: CASSPGTSGNQETQYF. The CDR3 bases are TGTGCCAGCAGCCCCGGGACTAGCGGAAACCAAGAGACCCAGTACTTC.

The rearrangement links TRBV5-1 to TRBJ1-1; perhaps TRBD1 as D (5 bases). The V gene lost 6 bases and the J gene lost 6 bases, with 9 bases spanning the gap. The CDR3 length is 11 residues. The V gene's germline CDR1 is SGHRS and CDR2 YFSETQ. The DNA of the CDR3 is TGCGCCAGCAAACGGGGGGCTGAAGCTTTCTTT. Translating gives CASKRGAEAFF.

This sequence joins TRBV5-5 and TRBJ1-6, with a possible D match to TRBD1 (6 bases). Germline CDR1 reads SGHKS; CDR2 reads YYEKEE (reference sequence). This CDR3 spans 15 amino acids. Trimming shortened V by 1 base and J by 5 bases, and 10 bases separated the two germline ends. In DNA form, the CDR3 reads TGTGCCAGCAGCTTGAATGGACAGAATAATTCACCCCTCCACTTT. Its protein product is CASSLNGQNNSPLHF.

The rearrangement joins TRBV19 to TRBJ2-3; 9 nucleotides match TRBD2. In germline, CDR1 is LNHDA, CDR2 SQIVND (reference sequence). This CDR3 region has 15 residues. V shed 7 bases, J shed 5 bases, and the junction held 10 bases outside the gene matches. The CDR3 nucleotides read TGTGCCAGTAATCGGGGCGGGGGGGCCGGAGATACGCAGTATTTT. Protein sequence: CASNRGGGAGDTQYF. Supplemented by reference TRBV19 and TRBJ2-3, the full variable domain reads DGGITQSPKYLFRKEGQNVTLSCEQNLNHDAMYWYRQDPGQGLRLIYYSQIVNDFQKGDIAEGYSVSREKKESFPLTVTSAQKNPTAFYLCASNRGGGAGDTQYFGPGTRLTVL.

The chain couples TRBV15 to TRBJ2-1; perhaps TRBD1 as D (6 bases). Germline CDR1 LNHNV, CDR2 YYDKDF (reference sequence). The length of the CDR3 is 17 residues. The V gene lost 5 bases and the J gene lost 5 bases, with 22 bases spanning the gap. The CDR3 coding sequence is TGTGCCACCAGCCTGGGGGTGGGGGCCCAGAAAAACAATGAGCAGTTCTTC. The encoded protein is CATSLGVGAQKNNEQFF.

This chain connects TRBV6-5 to TRBJ2-5; 9 bases map to TRBD1. The V and J ends lost 2 bases and 5 bases, in that order; junction bases with no gene match: 9. Germline V lookup: CDR1 MNHEY, CDR2 SVGAGI. This CDR3 contains 16 residues. The CDR3 protein is CASSYARGQGLETQYF. The CDR3, as DNA: TGTGCCAGCAGTTACGCTAGGGGACAGGGATTGGAGACCCAGTACTTC.

The genes are TRBV3-1 (or the pseudogene TRBV3-2) and TRBJ2-7; D remains unclear. Trimming left V 4 bases short and J 5 bases short, with 9 bases between. The CDR3 totals 12 residues. The germline V gene has CDR1 LGHDT and CDR2 YNNKEL (reference sequence). CDR3 sequence (DNA): TGTGCCAGCAGCCCAAGAACACACGAGCAGTACTTC. This translates into CASSPRTHEQYF.

This clone appeared a few times. The J gene is TRBJ2-7, the V gene TRBV7-9; 9 positions match TRBD1. Looked up from germline, CDR1 is SEHNR and CDR2 is FQNEAQ (reference sequence). V was clipped by 5 bases and J by 5 bases; unmatched bases: 10. The CDR3 runs to 15 residues. The CDR3 sequence: CASSPLWGQGNEQYF. In DNA form, the CDR3 reads TGTGCCAGCAGCCCTCTTTGGGGACAGGGCAACGAGCAGTACTTC. The full variable domain, in which reference TRBV7-9 and TRBJ2-7 provide the parts outside the CDR3, is DTGVSQNPRHKITKRGQNVTFRCDPISEHNRLYWYRQTLGQGPEFLTYFQNEAQLEKSRLLSDRFSAERPKGSFSTLEIQRTEQGDSAMYLCASSPLWGQGNEQYFGPGTRLTVT.